The 16 T cell receptor beta chains listed next were all sequenced from one sample in a study of blood T cell repertoires in COVID-19. Only in-frame clones appear in the TCRdb table, and some are missing; sequencing was by immunoSEQ multiplex PCR. Of 310,000 or so clones listed, approximately 90% were seen once; the top ten hold around 5.9%. Input material: PBMCs or T cells enriched from blood (not recorded which). Receptors were obtained from a woman aged 25 to 39 who had recovered from COVID-19.

This clone was seen only once. One end of the junction does not line up with germline, which may come from a read error. The chain employs TRBV7-7 and TRBJ2-2, with 12 bases matching TRBD1. The germline gives CDR1 SSHAT, CDR2 FNYEAQ (reference sequence). CDR3 length: 16 residues. The CDR3 DNA reads TGTGCTAGCAGCTTAGGGACAGGGGGCGCAACCGGGGAGCTGTTTTTT. Translation: CASSLGTGGATGELFF.

The rearrangement joins TRBV7-9 to TRBJ1-5; no clear D gene. Germline CDR1 is SEHNR and CDR2 is FQNEAQ (reference sequence). The CDR3 has 14 amino acids. Trimming pared 5 bases from V and 1 base from J, leaving 9 bases between. CDR3 in amino acids: CASSADFSNQPQHF. The CDR3, as DNA: TGTGCCAGCAGCGCAGATTTCAGCAATCAGCCCCAGCATTTT.

This clone was counted a few times. V is TRBV5-1 and J is TRBJ2-1; perhaps TRBD1 as D (6 bases). The CDR3 contains 16 residues. Trimming removed 0 bases at V and 10 bases at J, with 20 bases between. Germline V gene lookup returns CDR1 SGHRS and CDR2 YFSETQ. As DNA, the CDR3 is TGCGCCAGCAGCTTGGGGGCAGGGACAATAAATGGGGAGCAGTTCTTC. Amino acids: CASSLGAGTINGEQFF.

A word on this clone: The same CDR3 can be traced to other DNA sequences in this sample. This sequence joins TRBV6-2 or TRBV6-3 and TRBJ2-7; no clear D gene. Germline values: CDR1 MNHEY, CDR2 SVGEGT. V was shortened by 0 bases and J by 4 bases, with 7 bases between the two germline ends. The CDR3 extends over 13 amino acids. Here the CDR3 DNA reads TGTGCCAGCAGTTACTCGGGCCCTTACGAGCAGTACTTC. It is translated as CASSYSGPYEQYF.

The rearrangement links TRBV10-3 to TRBJ2-2; 10 positions agree with TRBD1. Per germline, CDR1 ENHRY and CDR2 SYGVKD. V dropped 6 bases and J dropped 4; count of bases not matched to a gene: 5. The CDR3 covers 15 residues. DNA of the CDR3: TGTGCCATCAGAGAGGGGACAGGGGCCACCGGGGAGCTGTTTTTT. Amino acids: CAIREGTGATGELFF.

This chain connects TRBV19 to TRBJ1-4; D perhaps matches TRBD1 (5 bases). Per germline, CDR1 LNHDA and CDR2 SQIVND (reference sequence). The germline V and J ends were trimmed by 5 bases and 7 bases, with 11 bases remaining between them. The CDR3 loop spans 13 amino acids. CDR3 nucleotides: TGTGCCAGTAGTGCCAACCAGGGTGAAAAACTGTTTTTT. It codes for CASSANQGEKLFF.

The chain carries TRBV18 and TRBJ2-1, with D possibly matching TRBD2 (5 bases). The V end was cut by 0 bases, the J end by 8 bases, with 17 bases between. Germline CDR1 is KGHSH and CDR2 is LQKENI. The CDR3 sequence is 16 residues long. CDR3 sequence: CASSPPRVRSRDEQFF. CDR3 sequence (DNA): TGTGCCAGCTCACCACCGAGGGTTCGTTCTCGGGATGAGCAGTTCTTC.

On this clone: The sample has other DNA sequences that encode this CDR3 too. CDR3 nucleotide sequence: TGTGCCAGCAATGGACAGGGGGGAGAGACCCAGTACTTC. Its translation is CASNGQGGETQYF. V is TRBV2 and J is TRBJ2-5; TRBD1 agrees at 10 bases. The CDR3 has 13 residues. The V gene end was trimmed by 7 bases and the J gene end by 4 bases; junction bases not matched to a gene: 3. The germline gives CDR1 SNHLY, CDR2 FYNNEI. The full variable domain, completed using reference TRBV2 and TRBJ2-5, is EPEVTQTPSHQVTQMGQEVILRCVPISNHLYFYWYRQILGQKVEFLVSFYNNEISEKSEIFDDQFSVERPDGSNFTLKIRSTKLEDSAMYFCASNGQGGETQYFGPGTRLLVL.

This sequence joins TRBV20-1 and TRBJ1-1; the D is unclear. This CDR3 contains 13 residues. Germline V gives CDR1 DFQATT, CDR2 SNEGSKA (reference sequence). The V and J ends lost 3 bases and 3 bases respectively, with 11 bases between them. DNA for the CDR3: TGCAGTGCTAGTTCCGGGTTGGACACTGAAGCTTTCTTT. Translating gives CSASSGLDTEAFF.

The rearrangement uses TRBV2 and TRBJ1-5; 8 nucleotides agree with TRBD1. Germline loops: CDR1 SNHLY, CDR2 FYNNEI. J gave up 6 bases and V 7 bases, and 5 bases lay outside the gene matches. This CDR3 has 13 residues. CDR3 in DNA: TGTGCCAGCACCGTGGACAGGGCTCAGCCCCAGCATTTT. Its translation is CASTVDRAQPQHF. The variable domain in full, with the rest retrieved from reference TRBV2 and TRBJ1-5, is EPEVTQTPSHQVTQMGQEVILRCVPISNHLYFYWYRQILGQKVEFLVSFYNNEISEKSEIFDDQFSVERPDGSNFTLKIRSTKLEDSAMYFCASTVDRAQPQHFGDGTRLSIL.

The chain recombines TRBV6-5 with TRBJ1-2; possible D gene TRBD1, 5 bases. Germline values: CDR1 MNHEY, CDR2 SVGAGI. With 4 bases removed from V and 4 bases from J, the gap between germline ends came to 10 bases. This CDR3 spans 13 amino acids. In DNA form, the CDR3 reads TGTGCCAGCAGTTCGACAGCGATCTATGGCTACACCTTC. This sequence encodes CASSSTAIYGYTF.

The rearrangement uses TRBV14 and TRBJ1-6, with 9 bases fitting TRBD1. Looked up from germline, CDR1 is SGHDN and CDR2 is FVKESK. CDR3 length: 17 amino acids. J gave up 8 bases and V 3 bases, and 11 bases lay outside the gene matches. Here the CDR3 DNA reads TGTGCCAGCAGCCACCTTCCTCCGGGACAGGGTGATTCACCCCTCCACTTT. Protein: CASSHLPPGQGDSPLHF.

The chain links TRBV29-1 to TRBJ2-7; TRBD1 aligns across 9 bases. V shed 6 bases, J shed 1 base, and the junction held 4 bases outside the gene matches. Germline CDR1 SQVTM, CDR2 ANQGSEA. The length of the CDR3 is 13 residues. The CDR3 here is CSVRDRDSYEQYF. The DNA of the CDR3 is TGCAGCGTCCGGGACAGGGATTCCTACGAGCAGTACTTC.

The chain recombines TRBV30 with TRBJ1-3, with no clear D. Trimming took 5 bases from V and 2 from J, leaving 13 bases between them. Germline CDR1 reads GTSNPN; CDR2 reads SVGIG (reference sequence). This CDR3 has 14 amino acids. This CDR3 reads CAWGWRTAGNTIYF. The CDR3, as DNA: TGTGCCTGGGGGTGGAGGACTGCTGGAAACACCATATATTTT.

The chain employs TRBV29-1 and TRBJ1-2; possible D gene TRBD1, 6 bases. V was trimmed by 5 bases and J by 3 bases, leaving 13 bases between them. The germline V gene has CDR1 SQVTM and CDR2 ANQGSEA. The CDR3 is 13 amino acids. The CDR3 nucleotides read TGCAGCGTTCAGGGGTATTTCGACTATGGCTACACCTTC. Translating it yields CSVQGYFDYGYTF.

J is TRBJ2-5 and V is TRBV15; 8 bases are shared with TRBD1. Trimming removed 4 bases from V and 1 base from J; junction bases left unmatched: 2. Germline V gene lookup returns CDR1 LNHNV and CDR2 YYDKDF (reference sequence). This CDR3 region has 14 residues. The CDR3 DNA is TGTGCCACCAGCAAGGACAGGGCCCAAGAGACCCAGTACTTC. It translates to CATSKDRAQETQYF.